Listed here are 2 T cell receptor beta chains from one sample, sequenced in a study of T cell responses to AZD1222 COVID-19 vaccine. Produced via immunoSEQ multiplex PCR; TCRdb's table is partial and in-frame only. The table shows 130,000 to 150,000 clones, with around 93% occurring only once. The sample was peripheral blood, taken on day 0 of AZD1222 vaccination. The receptors come from an adult in good health.

The rearrangement uses TRBV7-9 and TRBJ1-5; 7 bases fit TRBD1. Germline V gene sequence: CDR1 SEHNR, CDR2 FQNEAQ (reference sequence). J lost 7 bases, V lost 9 bases, and 9 bases had no gene match. The CDR3 extends over 13 amino acids. Here the CDR3 reads CASSQGERQPQHF. In nucleotides, the CDR3 is TGTGCCAGTTCCCAGGGGGAGCGACAGCCCCAGCATTTT. Supplemented by reference TRBV7-9 and TRBJ1-5, the full variable domain reads DTGVSQNPRHKITKRGQNVTFRCDPISEHNRLYWYRQTLGQGPEFLTYFQNEAQLEKSRLLSDRFSAERPKGSFSTLEIQRTEQGDSAMYLCASSQGERQPQHFGDGTRLSIL.

The rearrangement links TRBV12-3 or TRBV12-4 to TRBJ1-1, with D hard to call. The CDR3 totals 13 residues. V was shortened by 3 bases and J by 3 bases, with 8 bases between the two germline ends. For the CDR3, the DNA is TGTGCCAGCAGTTTCGCTGGGGACACTGAAGCTTTCTTT. It translates to CASSFAGDTEAFF.